A single sample gave rise to the 11 T cell receptor beta chains below, sequenced in a study of a mutant IDH1 vaccine in newly diagnosed glioma. Time point specified: week 23, last vaccination. Vaccination used 300 ug of mutant IDH1 20-mer peptide per dose, with topical imiquimod. These receptors' antigens are unknown. Generated by immunoSEQ multiplex PCR, the TCRdb table keeps only in-frame clones and is missing some. The sample carries about 40,000 clones, around four fifths recorded once. The material was PBMCs, obtained from a glioma patient whose treatment included an IDH1 peptide vaccine. These receptor sequences come from a man aged 50-60 years with glioma.

The chain combines TRBV5-6 with TRBJ2-2, with D perhaps matching TRBD1 or TRBD2 (5 bases each). This CDR3 spans 15 amino acids. Germline-derived CDR1 and CDR2 are SGHDT and YYEEEE. Deletions cut 0 bases from V and 0 bases from J, with 6 bases between. CDR3 loop: CASSLGGTNTGELFF. The CDR3, as DNA: TGTGCCAGCAGCTTGGGGGGGACGAACACCGGGGAGCTGTTTTTT. The full variable domain, in which reference TRBV5-6 and TRBJ2-2 provide the parts outside the CDR3, is DAGVTQSPTHLIKTRGQQVTLRCSPKSGHDTVSWYQQALGQGPQFIFQYYEEEERQRGNFPDRFSGHQFPNYSSELNVNALLLGDSALYLCASSLGGTNTGELFFGEGSRLTVL.

The V call is TRBV7-9, the J call TRBJ2-3; D ambiguous. V lost 5 bases and J 2 bases, leaving 11 bases between the germline ends. The CDR3 loop spans 14 amino acids. CDR1 SEHNR and CDR2 FQNEAQ come from the germline V gene (reference sequence). In DNA, the CDR3 is TGTGCCAGCAGCGTGGCAAGTCCCACAGATACGCAGTATTTT. Its protein product is CASSVASPTDTQYF. Supplemented by reference TRBV7-9 and TRBJ2-3, the full variable domain reads DTGVSQNPRHKITKRGQNVTFRCDPISEHNRLYWYRQTLGQGPEFLTYFQNEAQLEKSRLLSDRFSAERPKGSFSTLEIQRTEQGDSAMYLCASSVASPTDTQYFGPGTRLTVL.

This chain links TRBV4-2 with TRBJ1-2; no clear D. The V gene lost 0 bases and the J gene lost 8 bases, with 7 bases spanning the gap. The CDR3 has 12 residues. Germline loops: CDR1 LGHNA, CDR2 YNFKEQ. The DNA for the CDR3 is TGTGCCAGCAGCCAAGAAACGGGGGGCTACACCTTC. Amino acids: CASSQETGGYTF.

The rearrangement uses TRBV18 and TRBJ2-5, with 7 nucleotides matching TRBD2. The junction had 2 bases not matched to a gene; V was cut back by 3 bases and J by 1 base. Germline CDR1 reads KGHSH; CDR2 reads LQKENI. This CDR3 is built from 14 residues. The CDR3 reads CASSPGLVQETQYF. The CDR3 DNA sequence: TGTGCCAGCTCACCTGGACTAGTCCAAGAGACCCAGTACTTC. Supplemented by reference TRBV18 and TRBJ2-5, the full variable domain reads NAGVMQNPRHLVRRRGQEARLRCSPMKGHSHVYWYRQLPEEGLKFMVYLQKENIIDESGMPKERFSAEFPKEGPSILRIQQVVRGDSAAYFCASSPGLVQETQYFGPGTRLLVL.

V usage is TRBV7-9 and J usage is TRBJ2-7; 8 positions match TRBD1. This CDR3 has 15 residues. Germline V gene lookup returns CDR1 SEHNR and CDR2 FQNEAQ (reference sequence). With V trimmed by 5 bases and J by 2 bases, 8 bases remained unmatched. Here the CDR3 reads CASSLGTGSPYEQYF. For the CDR3, the DNA is TGTGCCAGCAGCCTCGGGACAGGATCTCCCTACGAGCAGTACTTC.

This chain links TRBV7-2 with TRBJ1-1; perhaps TRBD1 as D (5 bases). This CDR3 is 17 amino acids long. CDR1 is SGHTA and CDR2 is FQGNSA in the germline V gene. V was cut by 1 base and J by 0 bases, with 15 bases left in between. This CDR3 reads CASSLVGGTGLNTEAFF. The CDR3 DNA reads as TGTGCCAGCAGCTTAGTCGGGGGGACCGGCCTGAACACTGAAGCTTTCTTT. The full variable domain, with the rest looked up from reference TRBV7-2 and TRBJ1-1, is GAGVSQSPSNKVTEKGKDVELRCDPISGHTALYWYRQSLGQGLEFLIYFQGNSAPDKSGLPSDRFSAERTGGSVSTLTIQRTQQEDSAVYLCASSLVGGTGLNTEAFFGQGTRLTVV.

In DNA form, the CDR3 reads TGTGCCAGCAGTTCCTTGGACAGGAGGAACTATGGCTACACCTTC. Translated, it gives CASSSLDRRNYGYTF. The V and J genes are TRBV6-5 and TRBJ1-2, with 7 nucleotides matching TRBD1. The V gene's germline CDR1 is MNHEY and CDR2 SVGAGI. The junction had 7 bases not matched to a gene; V was cut back by 4 bases and J by 2 bases. CDR3 length equals 15 residues.

V gene TRBV28 combines with J gene TRBJ1-1; D ambiguous. This CDR3 contains 11 residues. Trimming took 5 bases from V and 10 from J, leaving 11 bases between them. Germline V gene sequence: CDR1 MDHEN, CDR2 SYDVKM. As DNA, the CDR3 is TGTGCCAGCAGTCGCACGGTTGGAGCTTTCTTT. Encoded protein: CASSRTVGAFF.

This clone showed up just a few times. The chain recombines TRBV7-9 with TRBJ1-1, with unresolved D. The ends were cut back, 0 bases at V and 3 bases at J, with 5 bases in the middle. CDR1 is SEHNR, CDR2 FQNEAQ, per germline (reference sequence). This CDR3 has 13 residues. CDR3 nucleotides: TGTGCCAGCAGCTTAGCGTTAGACACTGAAGCTTTCTTT. Encoded protein: CASSLALDTEAFF. Complete variable domain (other parts from reference TRBV7-9 and TRBJ1-1): DTGVSQNPRHKITKRGQNVTFRCDPISEHNRLYWYRQTLGQGPEFLTYFQNEAQLEKSRLLSDRFSAERPKGSFSTLEIQRTEQGDSAMYLCASSLALDTEAFFGQGTRLTVV.

V usage is TRBV29-1 and J usage is TRBJ2-7; D uncertain. The germline V gene encodes CDR1 SQVTM and CDR2 ANQGSEA. The CDR3 has 13 amino acids. Trimming pared 5 bases from V and 0 bases from J, leaving 11 bases between. The CDR3 loop reads CSVSDVGSYEQYF. The CDR3 DNA sequence: TGCAGCGTTTCTGACGTTGGCTCCTACGAGCAGTACTTC.

This chain joins TRBV9 and TRBJ1-2; TRBD1 aligns across 7 bases. This CDR3 has 12 residues. The ends lost 8 bases at V and 6 bases at J; junction bases unmatched: 7. CDR1 SGDLS and CDR2 YYNGEE come from the germline V gene. In DNA form, the CDR3 reads TGTGCCAGTTCAGACAGGGAACATGGCTACACCTTC. Translating it yields CASSDREHGYTF.